This is a list of T cell receptor beta chains from one sample in a study of regulatory T cells in long-lasting Graves disease. Via MiXCR, TCRdb re-called the multiplex PCR reads, giving one row per CDR3 protein. The sample lists approximately 460,000 distinct CDR3 sequences, about 17% occurring once. In addition, the sample was reused for a study of T cells in Graves' hyperthyroidism and ophthalmopathy.

Here the sequenced sample was peripheral blood mononuclear cells (PBMCs), taken at new diagnosis, from a patient treated with antithyroid drugs. Source of these receptors: a woman in her twenties or thirties with Graves disease. Each CDR3 is given with its conserved first and last residue. A D gene is named only where the DNA matches it firmly. Clone size is not always given. Where it is, it says once, few, many or a class for expanded clones.

>TRBJ1-5|TRBV18|many|TRBD1
CASSPKGRDSFNQPQHF
TGTGCCAGCTCACCAAAGGGTAGGGACAGCTTCAATCAGCCCCAGCATTTT
>TRBJ2-3|TRBV19|few|TRBD1
CASSPGGSSTDTQYF
TGTGCCAGTAGCCCAGGGGGTTCTAGCACAGATACGCAGTATTTT
>TRBJ2-4|TRBV7-2|.|TRBD2
CASSVTSGVRVYIQYF
TGTGCCAGCAGCGTCACTAGCGGGGTGCGGGTGTACATTCAGTACTTC
>TRBJ2-1|TRBV29-1|few|.
CSVDTNEQFF
TGCAGCGTTGATACCAATGAGCAGTTCTTC
>TRBJ1-2|TRBV7-9|many|.
CASSSPTGMGLYGYTF
TGTGCCAGCAGCTCACCCACAGGGATGGGGCTCTATGGCTACACCTTC
>TRBJ2-2|TRBV29-1|many|.
CSVEVEGNTGELFF
TGCAGCGTTGAAGTCGAAGGGAACACCGGGGAGCTGTTTTTT
>TRBJ2-1|TRBV28|few|TRBD2
CASSLTGLVKDEQFF
TGTGCCAGCAGTTTAACCGGACTAGTAAAAGATGAGCAGTTCTTC
>TRBJ1-5|TRBV18|many|TRBD1
CASSPGQDLKPQHF
TGTGCCAGCTCACCGGGACAGGATTTGAAGCCCCAGCATTTT
>TRBJ2-7|TRBV27|many|.
CASSSSGNEQYF
TGTGCCAGCAGTTCCTCAGGGAACGAGCAGTACTTC
>TRBJ1-1|TRBV20-1|many|TRBD1
CSARTGENTEAFF
TGCAGTGCAAGGACAGGGGAGAACACTGAAGCTTTCTTT
>TRBJ1-1|TRBV20-1|many|.
CSARRPSRSGPEAFF
TGCAGTGCGCGACGGCCTTCGAGGAGCGGCCCTGAAGCTTTCTTT
>TRBJ1-6|TRBV30|few|.
CAWSVRASPLHF
TGTGCCTGGAGTGTACGGGCTTCACCCCTCCACTTT
>TRBJ2-3|TRBV9|many|TRBD2
CASSAGLAGGSDTQYF
TGTGCCAGCAGCGCGGGACTAGCGGGAGGTTCAGATACGCAGTATTTT
>TRBJ2-3|TRBV24-1|few|TRBD1
CATSDLHSGQGLDTQYF
TGTGCCACCAGTGATTTGCATAGTGGACAGGGATTAGATACGCAGTATTTT
>TRBJ1-2|TRBV20-1|many|TRBD1
CSARDRGRGANYGYTF
TGCAGTGCTAGAGACAGGGGGCGTGGAGCTAACTATGGCTACACCTTC
>TRBJ2-7|TRBV3-1|few|.
CASSRAAGHYEQYF
TGTGCCAGCAGCAGAGCGGCGGGACACTACGAGCAGTACTTC
>TRBJ1-1|TRBV20-1|many|.
CSARQPGADTEAFF
TGCAGTGCTAGGCAGCCAGGGGCCGACACTGAAGCTTTCTTT
>TRBJ1-5|TRBV6-1|many|.
CASSDGWGNQPQHF
TGTGCCAGCAGTGATGGCTGGGGGAATCAGCCCCAGCATTTT
>TRBJ2-1|TRBV7-2|.|.
CASSLARDGEQFF
TGTGCCAGCAGCTTAGCTCGGGACGGGGAGCAGTTCTTC
>TRBJ2-2|TRBV11-2|many|TRBD2
CASSLAAGRTGELFF
TGTGCCAGCAGCTTAGCAGCGGGACGCACCGGGGAGCTGTTTTTT
>TRBJ2-1|TRBV9|few|.
CASSLRSTNEQFF
TGTGCCAGCAGCCTCAGGTCTACGAATGAGCAGTTCTTC
>TRBJ1-1|TRBV3-1|many|.
CASSHAAGKGTEAFF
TGTGCCAGCAGCCACGCAGCGGGGAAAGGGACTGAAGCTTTCTTT
>TRBJ2-1|TRBV19|.|TRBD2
CASSEGLAGGLEQFF
TGTGCCAGTAGTGAGGGACTAGCGGGAGGATTAGAGCAGTTCTTC
>TRBJ2-3|TRBV28|.|.
CASSLPTTGTTSTDTQYF
TGTGCCAGCAGTTTACCCACTACCGGGACAACTAGCACAGATACGCAGTATTTT
>TRBJ1-6|TRBV5-6|many|TRBD1
CASSEGQANSPLHF
TGTGCCAGCAGCGAGGGACAGGCGAATTCACCCCTCCACTTT
>TRBJ2-7|TRBV7-8|many|TRBD2
CASSLERLDSPRWASGRAYEQYF
TGTGCCAGCAGCTTAGAACGGTTGGATAGTCCTCGGTGGGCTAGCGGGAGGGCCTACGAGCAGTACTTC
>TRBJ2-5|TRBV7-9|few|.
CASSLVKAPWETQYF
TGTGCCAGCAGCTTGGTGAAAGCGCCATGGGAGACCCAGTACTTC
>TRBJ2-7|TRBV14|few|.
CASSQESRQGSLGQYF
TGTGCCAGCAGCCAAGAAAGCCGGCAGGGGAGCCTCGGGCAGTACTTC
>TRBJ1-4|TRBV28|.|.
CASSTGLAGRTGMANEKLFF
TGTGCCAGCAGTACGGGGCTAGCGGGGAGGACGGGTATGGCTAATGAAAAACTGTTTTTT
>TRBJ1-2|TRBV12-3/TRBV12-4|many|.
CASSRTQYHFF
TGTGCCAGCAGTCGGACACAGTACCACTTCTTC
>TRBJ1-4|TRBV28|many|TRBD1
CASSPQGDNEKLFF
TGTGCCAGCAGTCCACAGGGGGATAATGAAAAACTGTTTTTT
>TRBJ1-6|TRBV7-9|.|.
CASSMASSYNSPLHF
TGTGCCAGCAGTATGGCCAGCTCCTATAATTCACCCCTCCACTTT
>TRBJ1-1|TRBV18|many|.
CASSLLRSRGRNTEAFF
TGTGCCAGCTCACTCCTCCGATCCAGGGGTCGGAACACTGAAGCTTTCTTT
>TRBJ2-7|TRBV6-2/TRBV6-3|few|TRBD1
CASSYLGQSYEQYF
TGTGCCAGCAGTTACCTGGGACAGTCCTACGAGCAGTACTTC
>TRBJ1-1|TRBV4-1|few|.
CASSQARDIYEAFF
TGCGCCAGCAGCCAAGCCCGGGACATATACGAAGCTTTCTTT
>TRBJ2-3|TRBV7-3|many|TRBD2
CASSLAPGTSGTDTQYF
TGTGCCAGCAGCTTAGCTCCCGGGACTAGCGGCACAGATACGCAGTATTTT
>TRBJ1-3|TRBV19|few|.
CASSIDVSGNTIYF
TGTGCCAGTAGTATCGATGTCTCTGGAAACACCATATATTTT